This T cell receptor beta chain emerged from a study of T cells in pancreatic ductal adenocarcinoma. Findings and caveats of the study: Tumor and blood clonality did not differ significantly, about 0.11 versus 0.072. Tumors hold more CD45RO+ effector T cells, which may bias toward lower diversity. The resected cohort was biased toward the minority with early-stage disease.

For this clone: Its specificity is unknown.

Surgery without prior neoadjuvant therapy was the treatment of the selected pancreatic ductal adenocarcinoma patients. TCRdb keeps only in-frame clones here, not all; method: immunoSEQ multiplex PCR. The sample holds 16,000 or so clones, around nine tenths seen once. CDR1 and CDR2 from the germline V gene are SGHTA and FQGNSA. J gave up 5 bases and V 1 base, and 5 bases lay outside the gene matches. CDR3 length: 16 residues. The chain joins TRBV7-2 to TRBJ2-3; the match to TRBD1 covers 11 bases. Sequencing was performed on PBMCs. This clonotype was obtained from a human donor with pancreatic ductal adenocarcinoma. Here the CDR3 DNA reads TGTGCCAGCAGCTTAGTCGGACAGGGGGCGATAGATACGCAGTATTTT. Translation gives CASSLVGQGAIDTQYF.